This T cell receptor (beta chain) stems from a study of long-term antiretroviral therapy in people with HIV. CDR3 size: 15 residues. CDR1 and CDR2 (germline): MNHEY, SMNVEV (reference sequence). Trimming left V 5 bases short and J 1 base short, with 12 bases between. General study points: The blood, collected between about 2003 and 2017, was possibly taken under older ART regimens.

With regard to this clone: Antigen unknown.

Researchers ran immunoSEQ v3.0 at survey level. Data came from immunoSEQ multiplex PCR; TCRdb stores just in-frame clones and leaves some out. In the table there are under 45,000 clones, roughly 87% of which are singletons. The sample consisted of unsorted PBMCs, taken 1 year after starting antiretroviral therapy. The source of this sequence is a man in his late teens or twenties with HIV. V usage is TRBV27 and J usage is TRBJ1-5, with D possibly matching TRBD1 (5 bases). CDR3 in amino acids: CASSLYTGSNQPQHF. The CDR3 nucleotides read TGTGCCAGCAGTCTATATACAGGAAGCAATCAGCCCCAGCATTTT.